This T cell receptor (beta chain) was profiled in a study of CD8+CD57+ T cells in acquired aplastic anemia. In patients chosen for sequencing, flow cytometry had shown CD8+CD57+ cell expansion. This clonotype has only one observation. Trimming removed 5 bases at V and 1 base at J, with 20 bases between. Germline V gene lookup returns CDR1 SQVTM and CDR2 ANQGSEA. The CDR3 sequence is 16 residues long. Genomic DNA templated the TCR beta VDJ and CDR3 profiling. A single record per CDR3 protein comes from TCRdb applying MiXCR to the reads. The table shows over 150,000 distinct CDR3 sequences, with approximately 52% occurring only once.

The V call is TRBV29-1, the J call TRBJ2-5; D unresolved. The receptor was derived from a human donor with aplastic anemia. Sequenced: sorted CD4+, CD8+, or CD8+CD57+ T cells (not recorded which) from PBMCs. CDR3 in DNA: TGCAGCGTTAGATACGTAGGCATTGGGTTCCAAGAGACCCAGTACTTC. Translation gives CSVRYVGIGFQETQYF.